This T cell receptor beta chain was recovered during a study of spatial heterogeneity in lung cancer. Each TCR cDNA molecule carried a unique molecular identifier. TCRdb used MiXCR to reprocess the 5' RACE reads, holding one entry per CDR3 protein. Of 25,000 to 30,000 distinct CDR3 sequences in the sample, 7.1% were seen once. This CDR3 is 16 amino acids long. V dropped 6 bases and J dropped 5; count of bases not matched to a gene: 10. Germline loops: CDR1 DFQATT, CDR2 SNEGSKA (reference sequence). Time point specified: sample taken at primary tumor resection. Samples were obtained from about 72 donors, all untreated early-stage non-small cell lung cancer patients. Study outcomes and limitations: One measure, the expanded intratumoral alpha and beta TCR count, tracked tumor mutation counts.

This clonotype came up many times. Its antigen is currently unknown. The sequence was obtained from a male donor with early-stage non-small cell lung cancer. The rearrangement links TRBV20-1 to TRBJ2-3, with 14 positions matching TRBD2. The sample consisted of lung tumor tissue, taken at surgery. The CDR3 loop reads CSARGGTSGGQDTQYF. DNA for the CDR3: TGCAGTGCCCGAGGGGGGACTAGCGGGGGCCAAGATACGCAGTATTTT.